One sample yielded the 21 T cell receptor beta chains listed below, sequenced in a study of blood T cell repertoires in COVID-19. The assay was immunoSEQ multiplex PCR, and TCRdb's table has in-frame clones only and misses some. The table lists 200,000 or so clones, roughly 86% of them singletons. Material for sequencing was peripheral blood. These receptors were obtained from a woman between 55 and 75 years old with acute or convalescent COVID-19.

The chain joins TRBV6-5 to TRBJ1-5; D is perhaps TRBD1 (5 bases). The CDR3 contains 16 residues. The germline CDR1 and CDR2 sequences are MNHEY and SVGAGI. V lost 4 bases to trimming and J lost 3 bases, with 16 bases between them. The DNA of the CDR3 is TGTGCCAGCAGTTCGAGGGAGGGGCAGGTCAATCAGCCCCAGCATTTT. The encoded protein is CASSSREGQVNQPQHF.

The chain recombines TRBV5-1 with TRBJ2-1; D might be TRBD1 (7 bases). CDR3 size: 14 residues. V dropped 3 bases and J dropped 6 bases, with 13 bases sitting between them. From germline, CDR1 is SGHRS and CDR2 YFSETQ. CDR3 in amino acids: CASSWGQGGNEQFF. CDR3 sequence (DNA): TGCGCCAGCAGCTGGGGCCAGGGGGGCAATGAGCAGTTCTTC. The entire variable domain, with the rest obtained from reference TRBV5-1 and TRBJ2-1, is as follows: KAGVTQTPRYLIKTRGQQVTLSCSPISGHRSVSWYQQTPGQGLQFLFEYFSETQRNKGNFPGRFSGRQFSNSRSEMNVSTLELGDSALYLCASSWGQGGNEQFFGPGTRLTVL.

The genes are TRBV24-1 and TRBJ2-2, with 9 bases identical to TRBD1. The CDR3 totals 17 residues. V trimming: 1 base; J trimming: 5 bases; junction bases outside the gene matches: 7. Germline V lookup: CDR1 KGHDR, CDR2 SFDVKD. CDR3 amino acids: CATSDFRGTGYTGELFF. In DNA, the CDR3 is TGTGCCACCAGTGATTTTAGGGGGACAGGGTATACCGGGGAGCTGTTTTTT.

The chain recombines TRBV25-1 with TRBJ1-6; D gene ambiguous. This CDR3 is built from 14 residues. Trimming pared 6 bases from V and 6 bases from J, leaving 12 bases between. Germline CDR1 reads MGHDK; CDR2 reads SYGVNS. CDR3: CASRVAGSNSPLHF. The DNA for the CDR3 is TGTGCCAGCAGAGTAGCCGGCAGTAATTCACCCCTCCACTTT. Looking up the rest from reference TRBV25-1 and TRBJ1-6 gives the full variable domain: EADIYQTPRYLVIGTGKKITLECSQTMGHDKMYWYQQDPGMELHLIHYSYGVNSTEKGDLSSESTVSRIRTEHFPLTLESARPSHTSQYLCASRVAGSNSPLHFGNGTRLTVT.

This clone was recorded only once. V and J are TRBV6-6 and TRBJ2-1; 8 nucleotides align to TRBD2. Per germline, CDR1 MNHNY and CDR2 SVGAGI (reference sequence). The trim removed 0 bases at V and 2 bases at J, leaving 3 bases unmatched. This CDR3 is 16 amino acids long. Here the CDR3 DNA reads TGTGCCAGCAGTTACTCGAGCGGGAGCGCCTACAATGAGCAGTTCTTC. It encodes CASSYSSGSAYNEQFF.

The rearrangement uses TRBV29-1 and TRBJ1-1; weak D call: TRBD1 (5 bases). CDR1 is SQVTM and CDR2 is ANQGSEA in the germline V gene. The CDR3 loop spans 13 amino acids. Trimming cost V 3 bases and J 4 bases, with 12 bases left between them. The CDR3 nucleotides read TGCAGCGTTGACGGGCAGGGCGGCACTGAAGCTTTCTTT. This translates into CSVDGQGGTEAFF.

The chain recombines TRBV30 with TRBJ1-3; no definite D call. Germline loops: CDR1 GTSNPN, CDR2 SVGIG (reference sequence). V lost 4 bases, J lost 1 base, and 8 bases lay in between. CDR3 size: 13 residues. The CDR3 DNA sequence: TGTGCCTGGATAGAGGCTTCTGGAAACACCATATATTTT. This sequence encodes CAWIEASGNTIYF. Based on the CDR3 plus reference TRBV30 and TRBJ1-3, the full variable domain is SQTIHQWPATLVQPVGSPLSLECTVEGTSNPNLYWYRQAAGRGLQLLFYSVGIGQISSEVPQNLSASRPQDRQFILSSKKLLLSDSGFYLCAWIEASGNTIYFGEGSWLTVV.

The chain has TRBV3-1 (or the pseudogene TRBV3-2) and TRBJ2-5, with 10 bases that match TRBD2. The CDR3 has 15 amino acids. V gave up 2 bases and J gave up 1 base; unmatched junction bases: 1. The V gene's germline CDR1 is LGHDT and CDR2 YNNKEL (reference sequence). As DNA, the CDR3 is TGTGCCAGCAGCCAATGGACTAGCGGCCAAGAGACCCAGTACTTC. Translated, it gives CASSQWTSGQETQYF.

The V call is TRBV3-1 (or the pseudogene TRBV3-2), the J call TRBJ1-5; D gene uncertain. The CDR3 is made up of 13 amino acids. V lost 2 bases, J lost 1 base, and 3 bases lay in between. CDR1 is LGHDT and CDR2 is YNNKEL in the germline V gene (reference sequence). CDR3 region: CASSQQSNQPQHF. The CDR3 DNA follows: TGTGCCAGCAGCCAACAAAGCAATCAGCCCCAGCATTTT.

This chain joins TRBV28 and TRBJ1-2; 7 bases are shared with TRBD1. The CDR3 runs 13 residues. Per germline, CDR1 MDHEN and CDR2 SYDVKM. V was pared by 4 bases and J by 8 bases, with 7 bases of the junction left unmatched. The CDR3 coding sequence is TGTGCCAGCAGTTCAGGGGGAATGGGGGGCTACACCTTC. Amino acid sequence: CASSSGGMGGYTF.

The chain links TRBV5-6 to TRBJ1-5; D gene unclear. CDR3 length: 16 amino acids. Deletions cut 0 bases from V and 0 bases from J, with 10 bases between. CDR1 and CDR2 from the germline V gene are SGHDT and YYEEEE. The CDR3 sequence: CASSLGTDYSNQPQHF. The CDR3 DNA sequence: TGTGCCAGCAGCTTGGGAACTGATTATAGCAATCAGCCCCAGCATTTT.

The genes are TRBV28 and TRBJ1-1; 7 positions match TRBD1. The CDR3 runs to 14 residues. V shed 4 bases and J 0 bases; nucleotides not matched to a gene: 2. Germline V gene sequence: CDR1 MDHEN, CDR2 SYDVKM. In DNA form, the CDR3 reads TGTGCCAGCAGTTCGACAGGGCTGAACACTGAAGCTTTCTTT. Translation: CASSSTGLNTEAFF.

V usage is TRBV6-5 and J usage is TRBJ1-6; TRBD1 aligns across 10 bases. Germline loops: CDR1 MNHEY, CDR2 SVGAGI. The length of the CDR3 is 16 residues. V lost 2 bases and J lost 10; bases outside the gene matches: 8. CDR3 sequence (DNA): TGTGCCAGCAGTTACCTCGCCGGGACAGGGGTGTCACCCCTCCACTTT. It codes for CASSYLAGTGVSPLHF.

This sequence joins TRBV5-4 and TRBJ2-3; 8 nucleotides match TRBD2. V gave up 4 bases and J gave up 0 bases; unmatched junction bases: 4. CDR3 length: 15 residues. Per the germline V gene, CDR1 is SGHNT and CDR2 is YYREEE (reference sequence). The CDR3 DNA sequence: TGTGCCAGCAGCGCAGCGGGAGCTAGCACAGATACGCAGTATTTT. As protein: CASSAAGASTDTQYF.

This chain uses TRBV28 with TRBJ1-3; 11 bases match TRBD1. Unmatched junction bases numbered 2, after V lost 6 bases and J lost 4 bases. Germline V lookup: CDR1 MDHEN, CDR2 SYDVKM. This CDR3 contains 14 residues. The CDR3 region has the DNA TGTGCCAGCAGGGGACAGGGGGTCGGAAACACCATATATTTT. Protein sequence: CASRGQGVGNTIYF.

The CDR3 coding sequence is TGTGCCAGCTCACCAGGGACAGTCCCCTCCTACGAGCAGTACTTC. This gives the protein CASSPGTVPSYEQYF. The chain uses TRBV18 and TRBJ2-7; 7 nucleotides match TRBD1. Germline lookup yields CDR1 KGHSH and CDR2 LQKENI. This CDR3 has 15 residues. V shed 2 bases and J 0 bases; nucleotides not matched to a gene: 4.

The genes are TRBV18 and TRBJ2-5; TRBD2 agrees at 8 bases. CDR3 length equals 15 residues. CDR1 is KGHSH, CDR2 LQKENI, per germline. The V and J ends lost 4 bases and 5 bases, in that order; junction bases with no gene match: 9. The CDR3 nucleotides read TGTGCCAGCTCACGCGACGGGAGGGCCCTCGAGACCCAGTACTTC. Its translation: CASSRDGRALETQYF.

With regard to this clone: A junction boundary mismatches the germline segment, possibly from a read error. This rearrangement joins TRBV7-8 to TRBJ2-1; D gene uncertain. The germline V gene has CDR1 SGHVS and CDR2 FQNEAQ. The CDR3 has 14 amino acids. This CDR3 reads CAGSFAGSYNEQFF. CDR3 nucleotide sequence: TGTGCCGGCAGTTTTGCAGGTTCCTACAATGAGCAGTTCTTC.

This chain links TRBV19 with TRBJ2-3; TRBD2 agrees at 11 bases. Germline V lookup: CDR1 LNHDA, CDR2 SQIVND (reference sequence). The V segment lost 5 bases and the J segment 3 bases; nucleotides outside the gene matches: 4. The CDR3 runs 15 residues. This CDR3 is CASSDGTSGTDTQYF. The CDR3 DNA reads as TGTGCCAGTAGTGACGGGACTAGCGGAACAGATACGCAGTATTTT.

Written as DNA, the CDR3 is TGTGCCAGCAGCTTAGCGGGGACAGGGAGGGCAGATACGCAGTATTTT. Residues: CASSLAGTGRADTQYF. The chain links TRBV7-8 to TRBJ2-3; 9 bases line up with TRBD1. Losses at the gene ends were 0 bases for V and 4 bases for J; bases not matched to a gene: 5. CDR1 and CDR2 from the germline V gene are SGHVS and FQNEAQ. The CDR3 runs 16 residues.

This sequence joins TRBV10-2 and TRBJ1-3; D is perhaps TRBD1 (5 bases). The length of the CDR3 is 13 residues. The germline V gene has CDR1 WSHSY and CDR2 SAAADI. Trimming removed 6 bases at V and 0 bases at J, with 6 bases between. The CDR3 protein is CASRDNSGNTIYF. CDR3 DNA: TGCGCCAGCAGGGACAACTCTGGAAACACCATATATTTT.